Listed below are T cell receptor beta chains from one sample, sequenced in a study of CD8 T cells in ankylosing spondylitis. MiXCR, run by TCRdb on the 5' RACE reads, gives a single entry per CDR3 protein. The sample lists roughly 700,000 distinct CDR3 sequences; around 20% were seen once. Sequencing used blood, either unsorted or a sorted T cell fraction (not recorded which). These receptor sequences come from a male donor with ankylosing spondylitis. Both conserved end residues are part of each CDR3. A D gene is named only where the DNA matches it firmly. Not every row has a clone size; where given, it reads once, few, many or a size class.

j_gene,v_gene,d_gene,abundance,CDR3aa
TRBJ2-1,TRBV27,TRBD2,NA,CASTLAGGSNEQFF
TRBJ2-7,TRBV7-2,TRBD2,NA,CASSLMWASGSYEQYF
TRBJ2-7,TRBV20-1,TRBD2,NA,CSARDIAGDSYEQYF
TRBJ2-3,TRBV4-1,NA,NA,CASSQARGGPDTQYF
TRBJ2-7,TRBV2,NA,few,CASSLDREQYF
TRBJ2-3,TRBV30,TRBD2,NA,CAWSQVTSGTDTQYF
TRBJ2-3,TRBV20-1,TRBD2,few,CSASGLASTDTQYF
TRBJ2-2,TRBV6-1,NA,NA,CASRAGTEGELFF
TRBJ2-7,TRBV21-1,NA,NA,CASSPGEGSADEQYF
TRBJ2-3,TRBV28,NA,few,CASSFEVRVSTDTQYF
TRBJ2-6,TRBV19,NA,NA,CASIPDSGANVLTF
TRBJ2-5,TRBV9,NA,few,CASSVGSDETQYF
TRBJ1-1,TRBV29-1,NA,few,CSDGTVPARNTEAFF
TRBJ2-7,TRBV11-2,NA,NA,CASRPFNTDSEQYF
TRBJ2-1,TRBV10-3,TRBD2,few,CAISGTSDSYNEQFF
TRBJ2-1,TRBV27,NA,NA,CASLSSRGSSYNEQFF
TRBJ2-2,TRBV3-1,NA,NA,CASSKRAGANTGELFF
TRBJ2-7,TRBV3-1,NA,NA,CASSPLPENYEQYF
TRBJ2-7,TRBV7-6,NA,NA,CASSPGPREQYF
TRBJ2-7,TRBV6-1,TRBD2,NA,CASSKTSRRAAYEQYF
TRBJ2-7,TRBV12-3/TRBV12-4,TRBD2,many,CASRLAGGGSWEQYF
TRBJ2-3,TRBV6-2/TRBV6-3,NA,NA,CASRPPRKGGFSTDTQYF
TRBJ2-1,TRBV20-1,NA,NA,CSASKGRTTYNEQFF
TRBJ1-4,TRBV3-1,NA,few,CASSQQGPTNEKLFF
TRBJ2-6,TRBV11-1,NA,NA,CASSPPQGTFSGANVLTF
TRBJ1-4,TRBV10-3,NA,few,CAISESKLELFF
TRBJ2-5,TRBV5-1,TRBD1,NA,CASSLATGAGETQYF
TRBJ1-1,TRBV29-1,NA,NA,CSGGTMNTEAFF
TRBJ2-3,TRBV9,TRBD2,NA,CASSPPSRGETDTQYF
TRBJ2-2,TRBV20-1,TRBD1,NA,CSARDYRGTGELFF
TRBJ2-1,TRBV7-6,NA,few,CASMGGPSGSNEQFF
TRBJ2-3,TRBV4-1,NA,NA,CASSQDQGFVGTDTQYF
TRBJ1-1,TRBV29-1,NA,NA,CSVQTGCTEAFF
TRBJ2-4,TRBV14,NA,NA,CASSQAGAAKNIQYF
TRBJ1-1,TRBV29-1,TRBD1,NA,CSVGGQGFTEAFF
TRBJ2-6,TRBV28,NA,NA,CASSPRANGVSGANVLTF
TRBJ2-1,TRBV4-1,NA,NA,CASSQLGLSYNEQFF
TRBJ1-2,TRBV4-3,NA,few,CASSQDRNVVDGYTF
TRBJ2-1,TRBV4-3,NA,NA,CASSQDVGRQIEF
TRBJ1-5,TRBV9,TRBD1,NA,CASSEGAPNQPQHF
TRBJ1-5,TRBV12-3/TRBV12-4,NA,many,CASRMRGGPADFYSNQPQHF
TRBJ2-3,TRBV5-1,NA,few,CASTDSTDTQYF
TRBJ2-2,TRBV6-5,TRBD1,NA,CASSYEGAAGELFF